This is a list of T cell receptor beta chains from one sample in a study of identical twins. TCRdb redid the calling of the 5' RACE reads with MiXCR, one entry per CDR3 protein. This sample has about 690,000 distinct CDR3 sequences, with 21% found just once. The data were also submitted as part of a second study, on T cells expressing NK-cell markers.

Sequenced material: PBMCs. The source is a woman younger than 35 in good health. CDR3s include the opening cysteine and the closing phenylalanine or tryptophan. The D gene is left open where the match is weak. Size values are once, few and many counts, or a class for expanded clones, and some rows have none.

>TRBJ1-1|TRBV12-3/TRBV12-4|.|.
CASSRGGGGRTEAFF
TGTGCCAGCAGTCGGGGGGGAGGGGGGAGGACTGAAGCTTTCTTT
>TRBJ2-1|TRBV4-2|many|.
CASSRNTEQFF
TGTGCCAGCAGCCGAAACACAGAGCAGTTCTTC
>TRBJ2-7|TRBV20-1|few|.
CSAGRLLSRYEQYF
TGCAGTGCAGGGAGGTTACTTTCCCGTTACGAGCAGTACTTC
>TRBJ2-2|TRBV6-1|once|TRBD2
CASNGLAGEGTGELFF
TGTGCCAGCAACGGACTAGCGGGAGAAGGAACCGGGGAGCTGTTTTTT
>TRBJ2-5|TRBV6-2/TRBV6-3|.|.
CASSLRRVHQETQYF
TGTGCCAGCAGCCTACGAAGGGTGCACCAAGAGACCCAGTACTTC
>TRBJ2-1|TRBV7-6|many|.
CASSLDGKSYNEQFF
TGTGCCAGCAGCTTAGACGGGAAATCCTACAATGAGCAGTTCTTC
>TRBJ1-1|TRBV3-1|.|.
CASSHSGGTEAFF
TGTGCCAGCAGCCACAGTGGCGGCACTGAAGCTTTCTTT
>TRBJ2-7|TRBV4-1|.|.
CASSPRDASPPYEQYF
TGCGCCAGCAGCCCCAGGGACGCGTCGCCCCCCTACGAGCAGTACTTC
>TRBJ2-3|TRBV6-5|many|.
CASSYGAGQGTDTQYF
TGTGCCAGCAGTTACGGCGCGGGACAAGGTACAGATACGCAGTATTTT
>TRBJ2-7|TRBV6-6|.|.
CASSRTNSYEQYF
TGTGCCAGCAGTCGGACAAACTCCTACGAGCAGTACTTC
>TRBJ2-5|TRBV20-1|.|.
CSRSRTVKETQYF
TGCAGTCGCTCTCGGACAGTAAAAGAGACCCAGTACTTC
>TRBJ2-7|TRBV7-2|many|TRBD2
CASSLSGISYEQYF
TGTGCCAGCAGCCTCAGCGGGATCTCCTACGAGCAGTACTTC
>TRBJ2-1|TRBV3-1|.|TRBD2
CASSQDNGGAVKQFF
TGTGCCAGCAGCCAAGATAACGGGGGGGCTGTTAAGCAGTTCTTC
>TRBJ2-1|TRBV7-9|.|.
CASSLFGGRYNEQFF
TGTGCCAGCAGCTTATTCGGGGGACGCTACAATGAGCAGTTCTTC
>TRBJ2-3|TRBV20-1|many|TRBD2
CSAPRSGRADTQYF
TGCAGTGCACCCAGGAGCGGGAGGGCAGATACGCAGTATTTT
>TRBJ2-1|TRBV7-2|.|TRBD2
CASRSGGSSYNEQFF
TGTGCCAGCAGATCCGGGGGGAGCTCCTACAATGAGCAGTTCTTC
>TRBJ1-5|TRBV6-1|many|.
CASSRRRGGENQPQHF
TGTGCCAGCAGTAGACGGAGGGGGGGAGAAAACCAGCCCCAGCATTTT
>TRBJ2-1|TRBV12-3/TRBV12-4|few|TRBD2
CASRALAGAYNEQFF
TGTGCCAGCAGGGCACTAGCGGGAGCTTACAATGAGCAGTTCTTC
>TRBJ1-1|TRBV20-1|many|.
CSARRDTEAFF
TGCAGTGCTCGGAGGGATACTGAAGCTTTCTTT
>TRBJ1-2|TRBV20-1|.|.
CSPTTETNYGYTF
TGCAGCCCAACCACGGAGACTAACTATGGCTACACCTTC
>TRBJ2-7|TRBV20-1|.|.
CSATAGRTIEQYF
TGCAGTGCTACGGCAGGGCGGACAATCGAGCAGTACTTC
>TRBJ2-4|TRBV7-2|many|.
CASSLGNIQYF
TGTGCCAGCAGCTTGGGAAACATTCAGTACTTC
>TRBJ1-1|TRBV4-3|few|TRBD1
CASSHRTDRANTEAFF
TGCGCCAGCAGCCACAGAACCGACAGGGCGAACACTGAAGCTTTCTTT
>TRBJ1-2|TRBV12-3/TRBV12-4|.|.
CASSTGILGYTF
TGTGCCAGCAGCACAGGGATCCTTGGCTACACCTTC
>TRBJ2-1|TRBV6-5|many|TRBD2
CASSSTRLAGGQRQFF
TGTGCCAGCAGTTCGACCCGACTAGCGGGAGGGCAACGTCAGTTCTTC
>TRBJ1-1|TRBV29-1|.|.
CSVGLGWGMGTEAFF
TGCAGCGTTGGTTTAGGATGGGGGATGGGCACTGAAGCTTTCTTT
>TRBJ2-1|TRBV27|.|.
CASSGGGCYNEQFF
TGTGCCAGCTCCGGAGGGGGTTGCTACAATGAGCAGTTCTTC
>TRBJ2-3|TRBV25-1|many|.
CASSLDTQYF
TGTGCCAGCAGCCTAGATACGCAGTATTTT
>TRBJ2-5|TRBV7-9|.|.
CASSSSATGLGTQYF
TGTGCCAGCAGCTCTAGCGCCACAGGCCTCGGGACCCAGTACTTC
>TRBJ2-1|TRBV4-3|.|.
CASSQEWARYSEQFF
TGCGCCAGCAGCCAAGAATGGGCTAGGTATTCCGAGCAGTTCTTC
>TRBJ2-5|TRBV25-1|.|TRBD1
CASSLMGQGVFETQYF
TGTGCCAGCAGCTTAATGGGACAGGGGGTCTTTGAGACCCAGTACTTC
>TRBJ2-7|TRBV21-1|few|.
CASSSEDRDRVSHEQYF
TGTGCCAGCAGTTCTGAGGACCGGGACAGGGTTTCCCACGAGCAGTACTTC
>TRBJ2-1|TRBV7-2|few|TRBD2
CASSWISGSSFGEQFF
TGTGCCAGCAGCTGGATTAGCGGGAGCTCCTTTGGTGAGCAGTTCTTC
>TRBJ2-2|TRBV20-1|.|TRBD2
CSARREGNTGELFF
TGCAGTGCTAGGAGGGAGGGGAACACCGGGGAGCTGTTTTTT
>TRBJ2-7|TRBV20-1|.|.
CCASPPARAIYEQYF
TGCTGTGCTAGTCCCCCGGCCAGGGCCATCTACGAGCAGTACTTC
>TRBJ2-7|TRBV6-5|many|TRBD2
CASSSSGSSYEQYF
TGTGCCAGCAGCTCTAGCGGGAGCTCCTACGAGCAGTACTTC
>TRBJ2-7|TRBV20-1|.|.
CSARGVASYEQYF
TGCAGTGCTAGGGGAGTAGCGAGCTACGAGCAGTACTTC
>TRBJ2-1|TRBV28|.|TRBD1
CASSSFRQGQGVNEQFF
TGTGCCAGCAGTTCCTTCCGGCAGGGACAGGGGGTAAATGAGCAGTTCTTC